Shown below are 3 T cell receptor beta chains from a single sample sequenced in a study. TCRdb analysed the 5' RACE reads with MiXCR anew, one entry per CDR3 protein. This table holds 12,000 or so distinct CDR3 sequences, about 51% found once. The sorted Tregs were CD4+CD25+CD127-/low cells. The material sequenced was tumor-infiltrating Tregs sorted from the breast tumor. The receptors derive from a female donor with breast cancer.

This clonotype was recorded a few times. The J gene is TRBJ2-3, the V gene TRBV5-4, with a tentative D call TRBD2 (5 bases). The CDR3 sequence is 16 residues long. Germline CDR1 reads SGHNT; CDR2 reads YYREEE (reference sequence). The V gene lost 4 bases and the J gene lost 2 bases, with 17 bases spanning the gap. The CDR3 DNA sequence: TGTGCCAGCAGCGCTTATCCCGGAGGCCTCACAGATACGCAGTATTTT. Its translation is CASSAYPGGLTDTQYF. Together with reference TRBV5-4 and TRBJ2-3, the CDR3 gives the full variable domain: ETGVTQSPTHLIKTRGQQVTLRCSSQSGHNTVSWYQQALGQGPQFIFQYYREEENGRGNFPPRFSGLQFPNYSSELNVNALELDDSALYLCASSAYPGGLTDTQYFGPGTRLTVL.

As DNA, the CDR3 is TGCAGCGTTGTGCCAGAAGCCCGGAACACTGAAGCTTTCTTT. Its translation is CSVVPEARNTEAFF. The chain couples TRBV29-1 to TRBJ1-1, with no clear D. The CDR3 runs to 14 residues. The V end was cut by 4 bases, the J end by 1 base, with 13 bases between. Germline values: CDR1 SQVTM, CDR2 ANQGSEA.

This clonotype ranks as medium-sized. The chain links TRBV6-2 or TRBV6-3 to TRBJ1-1; D uncertain. This CDR3 contains 13 residues. Germline values: CDR1 MNHEY, CDR2 SVGEGT. Trimming removed 5 bases at V and 7 bases at J, with 14 bases between. In DNA, the CDR3 is TGTGCCAGCAGTACTTCAGTATCCCTTGAAGCTTTCTTT. Translating gives CASSTSVSLEAFF.